Below are 8 T cell receptor beta chains sequenced from a single sample in a study of blood T cell repertoires in COVID-19. TCRdb's copy holds only in-frame clones and misses some; the assay was immunoSEQ multiplex PCR. The table records over 300,000 clones, more than 75% of them present only once. Sequencing used peripheral blood. These receptors all come from a woman aged 45-65 years with acute or convalescent COVID-19.

V is TRBV24-1 and J is TRBJ2-1, with 7 bases identical to TRBD2. Germline-derived CDR1 and CDR2 are KGHDR and SFDVKD. The CDR3 has 15 amino acids. V was pared by 7 bases and J by 1 base, with 6 bases of the junction left unmatched. CDR3 residues: CATRTSDLSYNEQFF. Here the CDR3 DNA reads TGTGCCACCAGAACTAGCGACTTATCCTACAATGAGCAGTTCTTC.

V usage is TRBV7-9 and J usage is TRBJ1-6; D unclear. The germline V gene has CDR1 SEHNR and CDR2 FQNEAQ (reference sequence). Deletions cut 0 bases from V and 8 bases from J, with 5 bases between. The length of the CDR3 is 13 residues. CDR3 nucleotides: TGTGCCAGCAGCTTAGCTCTACATTCACCCCTCCACTTT. Its protein is CASSLALHSPLHF.

The chain joins TRBV7-9 to TRBJ1-2, with D uncertain. The V gene's germline CDR1 is SEHNR and CDR2 FQNEAQ (reference sequence). This CDR3 contains 14 residues. Trimming removed 1 base at V and 7 bases at J, with 13 bases between. This CDR3 reads CASSLGETSSGYTF. CDR3 sequence (DNA): TGTGCCAGCAGCTTAGGCGAGACAAGTAGTGGCTACACCTTC.

V gene TRBV11-3 combines with J gene TRBJ2-1; 9 positions match TRBD2. CDR1 is SGHNT, CDR2 YENEEA, per germline. J gave up 8 bases and V 5 bases, and 7 bases lay outside the gene matches. The CDR3 spans 14 residues. The CDR3 sequence: CASSVSGSWDEQFF. CDR3 in DNA: TGTGCCAGCAGCGTTAGCGGGAGTTGGGATGAGCAGTTCTTC.

The chain links TRBV21-1 to TRBJ2-3; TRBD1 is the table's D call and was not checked against the DNA. TRBV21-1 represents a pseudogene. This CDR3 contains 14 residues. CDR3 residues: CASSEQAGTDTQYF. The CDR3 DNA follows: TGTGCCAGCAGCGAACAGGCGGGCACAGATACGCAGTATTTT.

This chain uses TRBV5-4 with TRBJ1-4; D is possibly TRBD1 (5 bases). The germline V gene has CDR1 SGHNT and CDR2 YYREEE (reference sequence). The CDR3 spans 16 residues. V was clipped by 0 bases and J by 2 bases, with 11 bases between them. CDR3 region: CASSLGVAGTNEKLFF. For the CDR3, the DNA is TGTGCCAGCAGCTTGGGAGTTGCAGGGACTAATGAAAAACTGTTTTTT.

J is TRBJ2-1 and V is TRBV18; 11 bases match TRBD2. Unmatched junction bases numbered 3, after V lost 5 bases and J lost 0 bases. The CDR3 totals 16 residues. Germline CDR1 and CDR2: KGHSH and LQKENI. This CDR3 reads CASSSSGRSSYNEQFF. CDR3 nucleotide sequence: TGTGCCAGCTCATCTAGCGGGAGGAGCTCCTACAATGAGCAGTTCTTC.

This CDR3 is CASSFRRRGPHEQYF. In DNA form, the CDR3 reads TGTGCCAGCAGTTTTCGTCGGCGAGGCCCCCACGAGCAGTACTTC. The V call is TRBV27, the J call TRBJ2-7; D call uncertain. Deletions cut 3 bases from V and 5 bases from J, with 17 bases between. The CDR3 loop spans 15 amino acids. Germline CDR1 MNHEY, CDR2 SMNVEV (reference sequence).